Detailed here is one T cell receptor beta chain. Antigen specificity is unknown. Other DNA sequences in this sample translate to the same CDR3. CDR1 MDHEN and CDR2 SYDVKM come from the germline V gene. This CDR3 is built from 11 residues. V lost 5 bases to trimming and J lost 4 bases, with 6 bases between them. The sample originates from a study of shared clonotypes between healthy human individuals. Overall study context: Participating donors consisted of two women and a few men aged 18 to 49. CD4 naive cells filled three plates per donor, CD4 memory three, CD8 naive two and CD8 memory one. General study points: In contrast to clonotypes shared by all four donors, non-shared clonotypes had lower generation probabilities. When naive CD4 clonotypes were compared across a few donors, around 4.6% were shared.

TCRdb's table, derived via immunoSEQ multiplex PCR, lists solely in-frame clones and lacks some. The sample has around 750,000 clones, around 72% seen once. The source material was memory CD4+ T cells sorted from blood. Subset specified: CD45RA-negative fraction. The chain is built from TRBV28 and TRBJ2-7; D uncertain. This clonotype originated in a woman aged 25 to 39 in good health. CDR3 DNA: TGTGCCAGCAGTAGGAGATACGAGCAGTACTTC. This translates into CASSRRYEQYF.